Detailed here is one TCR beta chain. Using immunoSEQ multiplex PCR, the repertoire was profiled, and TCRdb retains in-frame clones only, with some absent. Of tens of thousands of clones in the sample, 65% to 90% were seen once. This entry comes from a study of OX40 agonist ivuxolimab in advanced cancers. Germline assignment: CDR1 SNHLY and CDR2 FYNNEI. This CDR3 contains 13 residues. V shed 3 bases and J shed 3 bases, with 8 bases lying between them. The TCR comes from an adult with an advanced solid tumor such as melanoma, head and neck, liver or kidney cancer. The V call is TRBV2, the J call TRBJ2-5; D call uncertain. Sequencing used CD4+ or CD8+ T cells sorted from blood, obtained in a trial of the OX40 agonist ivuxolimab. The CDR3 loop is CASSDSRKETQYF. CDR3 nucleotide sequence: TGTGCCAGCAGTGATAGTAGGAAAGAGACCCAGTACTTC.